The clone carrying this T cell receptor (beta chain) ranks as medium-sized in terms of frequency. Its matching antigen is unknown. The data originate from a study of CXCR3-negative and CXCR3-positive naive CD8 T cells. The study, taken as a whole, reports: CXCR3-positive naive cells had TRB CDR3s that were more hydrophobic than CXCR3-negative naive cells had. Both naive subsets showed comparably high diversity, and memory CD8+ cells showed much lower diversity.

TRB cDNA libraries were made by UMI-labeled 5' RACE. TCRdb reanalyzed the 5' RACE reads and collapses them to one entry per CDR3 protein, without DNA. This table lists roughly 59,000 distinct CDR3 sequences. The CDR3 totals 12 residues. The chain couples TRBV12-2 to TRBJ1-1. TRBV12-2 is given as a pseudogene. This receptor was obtained from a human donor in good health. Some clones in this sample may be carry-over from other donors' samples. The sample was naive CXCR3+ CD8+ T cells from blood. Subset defined: CD45RO-CCR7+CD27+CD95- naive CD8+ T cells expressing CXCR3 (TNR3+). CDR3 loop: CASRLPGREAFF.